This T cell receptor beta chain was recorded in a study of blood T cell repertoires in COVID-19. Turning to the study itself: Some COVID-19 samples were acute and others convalescent; all came from the United States, Italy and Spain. From T cells, B-cell-depleted T cells, or PBMCs came the material, which was cDNA or gDNA.

As handled by the study authors: Reference gene primer amplification gave nucleated cell count estimates. Clones were sequenced by immunoSEQ multiplex PCR, and TCRdb holds only the in-frame ones, with some missing. V and J calls plus clone size are reproduced from that table; the DNA served to infer D and trimming. The profile covers about 92,000 clones, with about 70% appearing a single time and 20% to 25% taken by the ten largest. CDR3 length: 14 residues. The V gene's germline CDR1 is ENHRY and CDR2 SYGVKD. J lost 8 bases, V lost 10 bases, and 14 bases had no gene match. The sequence derives from a woman in her fifties or sixties in a cohort sampled during active or convalescent COVID-19. V and J are TRBV10-3 and TRBJ1-2, with 9 bases matching TRBD1. Sequencing input: peripheral blood. This CDR3 reads CATLTWTGDGGYTF. CDR3 coding DNA: TGTGCCACCCTGACCTGGACAGGGGATGGGGGCTACACCTTC.